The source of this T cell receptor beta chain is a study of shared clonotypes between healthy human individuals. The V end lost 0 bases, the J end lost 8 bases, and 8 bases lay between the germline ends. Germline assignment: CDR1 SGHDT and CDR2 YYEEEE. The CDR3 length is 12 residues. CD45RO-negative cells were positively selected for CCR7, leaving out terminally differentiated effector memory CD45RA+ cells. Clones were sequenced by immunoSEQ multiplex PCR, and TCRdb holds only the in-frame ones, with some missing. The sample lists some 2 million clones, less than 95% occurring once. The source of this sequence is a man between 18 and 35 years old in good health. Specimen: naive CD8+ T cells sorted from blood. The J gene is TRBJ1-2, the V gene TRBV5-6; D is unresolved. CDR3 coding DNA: TGTGCCAGCAGCTTGGAAGCCCTCGGCTACACCTTC. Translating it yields CASSLEALGYTF.